The 19 T cell receptor beta chains reported below all come from one sample, sequenced in a study of tumor-infiltrating lymphocytes in primary liver carcinoma. TCR beta cDNA was reverse-transcribed from roughly 0.45 ug of total RNA. The reaction used a constant-region primer and ProtoScript II reverse transcriptase. Slightly modified ARM-PCR with three nested multiplex PCR rounds yielded TCR beta libraries. The first two PCR rounds used TRBV1-TRBV30 forward primers with a C-beta reverse primer, roughly 10 cycles each. TCRdb reprocessed the multiplex PCR reads with MiXCR, giving one entry per CDR3 protein. The repertoire holds about 210,000 distinct CDR3 sequences, with around four fifths as singletons. Each 20-30 mg portion of unsorted bulk tissue served as the source for co-extraction of RNA and DNA. Sequenced sample: tumor tissue from primary liver carcinoma. These receptors all stem from a man aged 40-49 years with primary liver carcinoma and hepatitis B virus infection.

The chain is built from TRBV29-1 and TRBJ1-1; the D gene is possibly TRBD1 (6 bases). The CDR3 length is 12 residues. The germline V gene encodes CDR1 SQVTM and CDR2 ANQGSEA. The CDR3 sequence: CTVITGGNEAFF. CDR3 bases: TGCACCGTGATAACGGGGGGCAATGAAGCTTTCTTT.

On this clonotype: Its ends do not fully match the called genes, so a read error is possible. The chain carries TRBV7-8 and TRBJ2-6, with D tentatively TRBD1 (5 bases). The germline gives CDR1 SGHVS, CDR2 FQNEAQ. The CDR3 length is 14 residues. The CDR3 sequence: CASSYRSEASVLTF. The CDR3 coding sequence is TGTGCCAGCAGCTACAGGTCTGAGGCCAGCGTCCTTACTTTC.

Notes on this clonotype: A much larger clonotype is one base distant, so this may be a read error. The chain carries TRBV19 and TRBJ2-1, with D perhaps assigned TRBD1 or TRBD2 (5 bases each). This CDR3 spans 14 amino acids. CDR1 is LNHDA, CDR2 SQIVND, per germline (reference sequence). V lost 4 bases and J lost 7, with 14 bases in between. Here the CDR3 DNA reads TGTGCCAGTAGTAGAAGACAGCGGATGAATGAGCAGTTCTTC. Translating it yields CASSRRQRMNEQFF.

This clonotype was detected a few times. The chain combines TRBV28 with TRBJ2-1; D is unclear. V gave up 6 bases and J gave up 2 bases, with 11 bases separating them. This CDR3 spans 14 amino acids. CDR1 is MDHEN, CDR2 SYDVKM, per germline. As DNA, the CDR3 is TGTGCCAGCAGGACGGATTTACCCTACAATGAGCAGTTCTTC. Its translation: CASRTDLPYNEQFF. Variable domain in full (rest from reference TRBV28 and TRBJ2-1): DVKVTQSSRYLVKRTGEKVFLECVQDMDHENMFWYRQDPGLGLRLIYFSYDVKMKEKGDIPEGYSVSREKKERFSLILESASTNQTSMYLCASRTDLPYNEQFFGPGTRLTVL.

Points on this clonotype: A read error may produce the germline difference seen at one junction end. The genes are TRBV29-1 and TRBJ2-7; D is perhaps TRBD2 (5 bases). Per the germline V gene, CDR1 is SQVTM and CDR2 is ANQGSEA. The CDR3 is 12 residues long. The DNA for the CDR3 is TGCAGAGGAGGATACAGTGCCTACGAGCAATACTTC. It translates to CRGGYSAYEQYF.

Only one count was recorded for this clonotype. A junction boundary mismatches the germline segment, possibly from a read error. The rearrangement joins TRBV11-2 to TRBJ2-6; 8 bases match TRBD1. Germline V gives CDR1 SGHAT, CDR2 FQNNGV. The CDR3 has 21 amino acids. The CDR3: CASCMGGDRGISLSGANVMTF. The CDR3 DNA sequence: TGTGCCAGTTGCATGGGGGGAGACAGGGGCATTTCCCTCTCTGGGGCCAACGTCATGACTTTC. Using reference TRBV11-2 and TRBJ2-6 for the parts outside the CDR3, the full variable domain is EAGVAQSPRYKIIEKRQSVAFWCNPISGHATLYWYQQILGQGPKLLIQFQNNGVVDDSQLPKDRFSAERLKGVDSTLKIQPAKLEDSAVYLCASCMGGDRGISLSGANVMTFGAGSRLTVL.

On this clonotype: One end of the junction does not line up with germline, which may come from a read error. CDR3 region: CASSLVVGRATYRQYF. The DNA of the CDR3 is TGTGCCAGTAGCTTAGTAGTTGGACGGGCGACATATAGGCAGTATTTT. The chain links TRBV11-2 to TRBJ2-3; D is ambiguous. Germline CDR1 reads SGHAT; CDR2 reads FQNNGV. This CDR3 is built from 16 residues.

The chain carries TRBV20-1 and TRBJ2-2, with 7 bases fitting TRBD1. V lost 2 bases and J lost 6; bases outside the gene matches: 12. This CDR3 has 16 residues. Looked up from germline, CDR1 is DFQATT and CDR2 is SNEGSKA (reference sequence). The CDR3 DNA is TGCAGTGCTAGATTCCCGGTCAGGGGGAAGTCCGGGGAGCTGTTTTTT. Translation gives CSARFPVRGKSGELFF.

Details on this clonotype: Here the CDR3 omits its conserved ending phenylalanine or tryptophan, so a read error is the likely source. The chain joins TRBV10-3 to TRBJ2-7; 10 nucleotides match TRBD1. CDR1 ENHRY and CDR2 SYGVKD come from the germline V gene. The CDR3 contains 14 residues. Unmatched junction bases numbered 12, after V lost 9 bases and J lost 7 bases. This CDR3 is CAIEKGGQGLEQYY. Written as DNA, the CDR3 is TGTGCCATAGAAAAGGGGGGACAGGGGTTGGAGCAGTACTAC.

Notes on this clonotype: This clone may be a read error of a much larger clone one base away. The chain recombines TRBV28 with TRBJ2-1, with D possibly matching TRBD1 (6 bases). Germline V gives CDR1 MDHEN, CDR2 SYDVKM. The CDR3 has 13 residues. CDR3 protein: CASSLVGANEQCF. CDR3 coding DNA: TGTGCCAGCAGTTTAGTGGGGGCGAATGAGCAGTGCTTC.

Turning to this clonotype: A junction boundary mismatches the germline segment, possibly from a read error. V and J are TRBV12-3 or TRBV12-4 and TRBJ1-2; D may be TRBD1 (5 bases). The CDR3 has 15 amino acids. CDR3 coding DNA: TGTGCCAGCAGTTTATGGGCGTACAGCGAGAGGGGCTACACATTC. It specifies CASSLWAYSERGYTF.

Note on this clonotype: Without the conserved terminal phenylalanine or tryptophan, this CDR3 likely stems from a read error. This chain links TRBV29-1 with TRBJ2-3; D is unresolved. In germline, CDR1 is SQVTM, CDR2 ANQGSEA. The V end lost 7 bases, the J end lost 9 bases, and 14 bases lay between the germline ends. This CDR3 region has 11 residues. Written as DNA, the CDR3 is TGCAGCGGAACCCAGAGGTCCACGCAGTATTTA. It yields the protein CSGTQRSTQYL.

Of note for this clonotype: One end of the junction fails to match germline, which may point to a read error. V usage is TRBV4-2 and J usage is TRBJ2-5; D is unclear. The CDR3 sequence is 15 residues long. Germline CDR1 is LGHNA and CDR2 is YNFKEQ. The CDR3 loop reads CASSQDLESVETQYF. The CDR3 coding sequence is TGTGCCAGCAGCCAAGACCTGGAATCGGTGGAGACACAGTACTTC.

This chain connects TRBV5-1 to TRBJ2-1; possible D gene TRBD1, 5 bases. Germline V gives CDR1 SGHRS, CDR2 YFSETQ. Trimming removed 6 bases from V and 10 bases from J, with 14 bases in between. The CDR3 totals 12 residues. This CDR3 is CASNLLQVEQFF. The CDR3 coding sequence is TGCGCCAGCAACTTATTACAGGTAGAGCAGTTCTTC.

The table lists this clonotype with many counts. V usage is TRBV30 and J usage is TRBJ2-7; D is perhaps TRBD2 (7 bases). Germline values: CDR1 GTSNPN, CDR2 SVGIG (reference sequence). Trimming pared 3 bases from V and 3 bases from J, leaving 12 bases between. The CDR3 is 13 residues long. The CDR3 is CAWRAGASYEQYF. CDR3 nucleotide sequence: TGTGCCTGGAGGGCGGGGGCAAGCTACGAGCAGTACTTC.

A remark on this clonotype: A much larger clone lies a single base off, so this may be a read error. This CDR3 fails to terminate in the conserved phenylalanine or tryptophan, so it likely reflects a read error. The chain recombines TRBV10-3 with TRBJ2-7; 14 nucleotides align to TRBD2. V was pared by 10 bases and J by 4 bases, with 3 bases of the junction left unmatched. This CDR3 comprises 13 residues. The germline V gene encodes CDR1 ENHRY and CDR2 SYGVKD. In DNA form, the CDR3 reads TGTGCCACGGGACTAGCGGGAGAATACGAGCAGTACTAC. Protein sequence: CATGLAGEYEQYY.

In the case of this clonotype: The junction does not match germline at one end; this may be a read error. This CDR3 reads CAISEPGGNPNYGYTF. CDR3 nucleotide sequence: TGTGCCATCAGTGAGCCCGGAGGGAACCCTAACTACGGCTACACCTTC. J is TRBJ1-2 and V is TRBV10-3, with D uncertain. From germline, CDR1 is ENHRY and CDR2 SYGVKD. The CDR3 contains 16 residues.

On this clonotype: At one end, the junction sequence differs from germline, possibly due to a read error. The V and J genes are TRBV5-4 and TRBJ2-3, with 13 bases aligning to TRBD2. Germline CDR1 reads SGHNT; CDR2 reads YYREEE (reference sequence). The CDR3 sequence is 17 residues long. The CDR3 region has the DNA TGTGCCAGCAGCCCGGGGACTAGCGGGATAGCTCACGATACACAGTATTTT. Protein product: CASSPGTSGIAHDTQYF.

Concerning this clonotype itself: The junction and the germline gene differ at one end; a read error may be behind it. The gene calls are TRBV6-1 and TRBJ1-5; possibly TRBD1 for D (5 bases). CDR3 size: 13 residues. From germline, CDR1 is MNHNS and CDR2 SASEGT. The CDR3: CAIKVSGPQPQDF. The DNA for the CDR3 is TGTGCCATCAAAGTATCAGGGCCTCAGCCCCAGGATTTT.